The source of this TCR beta chain is a study of blood T cell repertoires in COVID-19. Study in general: Sites across the United States, Italy and Spain contributed samples from acute and convalescent COVID-19. T cells, B-cell-depleted T cells, or PBMCs supplied cDNA or gDNA.

As for this clone: Other DNA sequences in this sample translate to the same CDR3.

The CDR3 is 14 residues long. V was cut by 3 bases and J by 2 bases, with 11 bases left in between. Per the germline V gene, CDR1 is MDHEN and CDR2 is SYDVKM. In the study's own analysis: Quantification of nucleated cells was approximated via reference gene primer amplification. Here immunoSEQ multiplex PCR was the method, and the copy in TCRdb shows in-frame clones only, minus some. V and J calls and clone size come straight from that table; D and trimming were deduced from the DNA. Of about 300,000 clones listed, roughly 85% were seen once; the top ten hold about 14%. The source is a human donor in a cohort sampled during active COVID-19. The sample comprised peripheral blood. The rearrangement joins TRBV28 to TRBJ2-7, with D possibly matching TRBD2 (6 bases). CDR3 residues: CASSFLAGTYEQYF. The CDR3 DNA reads as TGTGCCAGCAGTTTTTTGGCGGGGACCTACGAGCAGTACTTC.